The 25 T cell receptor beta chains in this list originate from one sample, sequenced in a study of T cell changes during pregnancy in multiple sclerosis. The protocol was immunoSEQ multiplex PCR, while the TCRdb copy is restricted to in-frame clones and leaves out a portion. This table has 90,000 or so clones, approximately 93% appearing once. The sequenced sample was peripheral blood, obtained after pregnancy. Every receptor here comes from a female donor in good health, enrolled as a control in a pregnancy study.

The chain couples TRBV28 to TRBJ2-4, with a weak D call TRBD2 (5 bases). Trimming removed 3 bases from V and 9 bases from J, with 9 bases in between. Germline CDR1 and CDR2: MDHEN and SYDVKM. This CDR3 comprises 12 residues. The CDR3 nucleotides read TGTGCCAGCAGTTTGTATGCGGGCATTCAGTACTTC. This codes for CASSLYAGIQYF.

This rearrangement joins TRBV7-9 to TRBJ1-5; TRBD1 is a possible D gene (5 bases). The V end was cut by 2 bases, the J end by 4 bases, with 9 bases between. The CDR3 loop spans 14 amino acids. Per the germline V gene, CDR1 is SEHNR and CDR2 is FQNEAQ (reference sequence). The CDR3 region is CASSLPGLNQPQHF. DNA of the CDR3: TGTGCCAGCAGCTTACCAGGGTTAAATCAGCCCCAGCATTTT.

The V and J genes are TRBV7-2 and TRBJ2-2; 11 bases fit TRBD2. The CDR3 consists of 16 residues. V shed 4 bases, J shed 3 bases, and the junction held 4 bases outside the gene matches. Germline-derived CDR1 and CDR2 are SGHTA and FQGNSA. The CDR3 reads CASSSSGRIDTGELFF. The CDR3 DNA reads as TGTGCCAGCAGCTCTAGCGGGAGGATCGACACCGGGGAGCTGTTTTTT.

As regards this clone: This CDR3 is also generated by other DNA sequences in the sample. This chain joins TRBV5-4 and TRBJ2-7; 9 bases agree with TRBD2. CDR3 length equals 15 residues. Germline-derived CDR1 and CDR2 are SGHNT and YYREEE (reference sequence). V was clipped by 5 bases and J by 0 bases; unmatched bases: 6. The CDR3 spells CASSLTSGSSYEQYF. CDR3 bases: TGTGCCAGCAGTTTGACTAGCGGAAGCTCCTACGAGCAGTACTTC.

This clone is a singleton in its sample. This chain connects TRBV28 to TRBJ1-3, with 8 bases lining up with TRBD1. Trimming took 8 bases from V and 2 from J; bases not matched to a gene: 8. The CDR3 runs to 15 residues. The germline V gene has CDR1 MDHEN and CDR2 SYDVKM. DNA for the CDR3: TGTGCCAGCTCAACCCCAGGGGGCGCTGGAAACACCATATATTTT. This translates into CASSTPGGAGNTIYF.

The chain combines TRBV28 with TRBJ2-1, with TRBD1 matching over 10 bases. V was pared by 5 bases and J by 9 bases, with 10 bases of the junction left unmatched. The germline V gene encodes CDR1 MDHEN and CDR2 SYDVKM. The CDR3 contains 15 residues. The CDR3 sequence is CASSAVPGQGTEQFF. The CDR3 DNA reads TGTGCCAGCAGTGCCGTTCCGGGACAGGGGACTGAGCAGTTCTTC.

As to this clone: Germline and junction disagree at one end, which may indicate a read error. This CDR3 is CASSPQPGQGYNEQFF. The CDR3 DNA is TGTGCTAGCAGCCCCCAACCGGGACAGGGTTACAATGAGCAGTTCTTC. The V gene is TRBV7-7, the J gene TRBJ2-1, with TRBD1 identical over 9 bases. CDR1 and CDR2 from the germline V gene are SSHAT and FNYEAQ (reference sequence). This CDR3 contains 16 residues. The complete variable domain, with remaining parts taken from reference TRBV7-7 and TRBJ2-1, reads GAGVSQSPRYKVTKRGQDVTLRCDPISSHATLYWYQQALGQGPEFLTYFNYEAQPDKSGLPSDRFSAERPEGSISTLTIQRTEQRDSAMYRCASSPQPGQGYNEQFFGPGTRLTVL.

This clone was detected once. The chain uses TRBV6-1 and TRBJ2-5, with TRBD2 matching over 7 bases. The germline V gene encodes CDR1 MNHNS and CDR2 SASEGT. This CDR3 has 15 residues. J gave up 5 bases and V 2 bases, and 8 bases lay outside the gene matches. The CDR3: CASSERFWEGETQYF. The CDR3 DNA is TGTGCCAGCAGTGAAAGATTTTGGGAGGGCGAGACCCAGTACTTC.

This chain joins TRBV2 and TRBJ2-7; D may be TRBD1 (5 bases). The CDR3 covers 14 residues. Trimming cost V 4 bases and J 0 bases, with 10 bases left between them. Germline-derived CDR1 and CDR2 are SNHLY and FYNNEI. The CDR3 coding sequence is TGTGCCAGCAGTGTACAGGCGAGCTCCTACGAGCAGTACTTC. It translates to CASSVQASSYEQYF.

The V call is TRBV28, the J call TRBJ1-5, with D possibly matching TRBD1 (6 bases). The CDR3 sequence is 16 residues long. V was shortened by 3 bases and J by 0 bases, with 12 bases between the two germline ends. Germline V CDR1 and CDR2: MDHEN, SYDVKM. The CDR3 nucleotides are TGTGCCAGCAGTTTTGCCGGGACAAGTAGCAATCAGCCCCAGCATTTT. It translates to CASSFAGTSSNQPQHF.

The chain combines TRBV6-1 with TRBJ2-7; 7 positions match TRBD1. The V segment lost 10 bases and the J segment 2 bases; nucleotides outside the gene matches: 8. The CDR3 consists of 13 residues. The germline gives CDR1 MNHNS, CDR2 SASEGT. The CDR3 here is CATTGDIAYEQYF. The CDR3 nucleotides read TGTGCCACCACAGGGGACATTGCCTACGAGCAGTACTTC.

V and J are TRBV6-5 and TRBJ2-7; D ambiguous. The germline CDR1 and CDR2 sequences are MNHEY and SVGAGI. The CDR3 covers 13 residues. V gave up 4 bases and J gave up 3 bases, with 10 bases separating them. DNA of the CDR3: TGTGCCAGCAGTTCTGGCAGGTACTACGAGCAGTACTTC. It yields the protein CASSSGRYYEQYF.

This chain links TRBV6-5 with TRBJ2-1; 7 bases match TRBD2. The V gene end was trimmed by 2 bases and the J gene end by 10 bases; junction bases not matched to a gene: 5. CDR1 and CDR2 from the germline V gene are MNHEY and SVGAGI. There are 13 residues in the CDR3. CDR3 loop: CASSYRLAYEQFF. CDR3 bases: TGTGCCAGCAGTTACCGACTAGCATACGAGCAGTTCTTC.

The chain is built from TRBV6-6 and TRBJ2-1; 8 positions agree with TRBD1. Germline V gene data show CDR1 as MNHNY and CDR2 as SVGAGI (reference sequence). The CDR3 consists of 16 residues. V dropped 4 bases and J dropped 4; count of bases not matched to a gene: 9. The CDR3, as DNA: TGTGCCAGCAGTTCCAGGGGGCTTTACTCATACAATGAGCAGTTCTTC. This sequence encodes CASSSRGLYSYNEQFF.

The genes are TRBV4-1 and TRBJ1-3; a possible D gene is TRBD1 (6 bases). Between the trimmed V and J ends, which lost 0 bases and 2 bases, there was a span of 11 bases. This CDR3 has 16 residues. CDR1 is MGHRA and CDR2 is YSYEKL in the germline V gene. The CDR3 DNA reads TGCGCCAGCAGCCAAGAGGGGGCAGGGACTGGAAACACCATATATTTT. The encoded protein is CASSQEGAGTGNTIYF.

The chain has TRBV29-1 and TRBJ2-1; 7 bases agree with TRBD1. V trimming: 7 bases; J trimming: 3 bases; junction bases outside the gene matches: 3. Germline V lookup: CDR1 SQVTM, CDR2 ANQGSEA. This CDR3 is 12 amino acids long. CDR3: CSGGQVYNEQFF. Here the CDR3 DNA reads TGCAGCGGAGGACAGGTCTACAATGAGCAGTTCTTC.

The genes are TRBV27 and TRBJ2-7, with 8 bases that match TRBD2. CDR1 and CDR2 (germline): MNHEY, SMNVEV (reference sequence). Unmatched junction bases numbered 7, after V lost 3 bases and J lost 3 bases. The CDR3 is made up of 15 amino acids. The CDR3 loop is CASSFSGGGNYEQYF. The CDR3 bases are TGTGCCAGCAGTTTTTCGGGAGGGGGAAACTACGAGCAGTACTTC.

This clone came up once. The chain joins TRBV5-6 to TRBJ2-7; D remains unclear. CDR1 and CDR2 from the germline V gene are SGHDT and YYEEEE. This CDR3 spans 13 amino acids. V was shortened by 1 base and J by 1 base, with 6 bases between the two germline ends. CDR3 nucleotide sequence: TGTGCCAGCAGCTTGTTTCGGTCCTACGAGCAGTACTTC. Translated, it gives CASSLFRSYEQYF.

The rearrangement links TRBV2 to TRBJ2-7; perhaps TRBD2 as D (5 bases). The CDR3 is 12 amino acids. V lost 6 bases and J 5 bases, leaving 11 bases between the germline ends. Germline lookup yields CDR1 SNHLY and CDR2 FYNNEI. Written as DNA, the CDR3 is TGTGCCAGCAGGCCAGCGGTAGACGAGCAGTACTTC. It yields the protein CASRPAVDEQYF.

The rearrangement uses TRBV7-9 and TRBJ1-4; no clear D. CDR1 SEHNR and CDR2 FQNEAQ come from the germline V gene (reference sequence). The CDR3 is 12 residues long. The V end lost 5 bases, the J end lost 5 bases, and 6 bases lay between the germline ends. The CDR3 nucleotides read TGTGCCAGCAGCCTCCAGAATGAAAAACTGTTTTTT. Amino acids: CASSLQNEKLFF.

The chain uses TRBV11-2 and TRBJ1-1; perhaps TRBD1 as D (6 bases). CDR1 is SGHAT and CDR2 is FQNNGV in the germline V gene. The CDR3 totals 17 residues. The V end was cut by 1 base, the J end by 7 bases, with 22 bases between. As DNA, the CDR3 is TGTGCCAGCAGCTTAGGGCCGGCAGGGGCCTCCTCGGGTGAAGCTTTCTTT. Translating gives CASSLGPAGASSGEAFF.

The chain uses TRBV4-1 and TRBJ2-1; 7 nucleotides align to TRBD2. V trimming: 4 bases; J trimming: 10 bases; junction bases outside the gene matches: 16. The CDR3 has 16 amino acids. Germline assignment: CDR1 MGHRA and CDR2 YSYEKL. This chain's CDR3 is CASSPEYLLAREEQFF. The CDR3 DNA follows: TGCGCCAGCAGCCCCGAATACTTACTAGCGCGCGAAGAGCAGTTCTTC.

CDR3 residues: CASSSEGEAFF. As DNA, the CDR3 is TGTGCCAGCAGTTCTGAGGGTGAAGCTTTCTTT. V usage is TRBV28 and J usage is TRBJ1-1; no definite D call. The CDR3 is 11 residues long. V was trimmed by 4 bases and J by 7 bases, leaving 7 bases between them. Germline assignment: CDR1 MDHEN and CDR2 SYDVKM.

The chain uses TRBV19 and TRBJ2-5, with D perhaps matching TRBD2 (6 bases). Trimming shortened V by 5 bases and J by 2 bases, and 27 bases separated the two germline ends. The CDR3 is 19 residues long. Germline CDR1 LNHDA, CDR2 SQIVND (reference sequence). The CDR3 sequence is CASSWGVGNWDRVQETQYF. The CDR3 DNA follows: TGTGCCAGTAGTTGGGGGGTCGGAAACTGGGATCGGGTTCAAGAGACCCAGTACTTC.

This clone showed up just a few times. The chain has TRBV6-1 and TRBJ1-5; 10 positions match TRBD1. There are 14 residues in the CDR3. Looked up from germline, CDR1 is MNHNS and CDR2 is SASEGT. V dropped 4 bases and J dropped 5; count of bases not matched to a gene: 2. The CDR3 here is CASSGTGGDQPQHF. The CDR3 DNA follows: TGTGCCAGCAGTGGGACAGGGGGAGATCAGCCCCAGCATTTT.